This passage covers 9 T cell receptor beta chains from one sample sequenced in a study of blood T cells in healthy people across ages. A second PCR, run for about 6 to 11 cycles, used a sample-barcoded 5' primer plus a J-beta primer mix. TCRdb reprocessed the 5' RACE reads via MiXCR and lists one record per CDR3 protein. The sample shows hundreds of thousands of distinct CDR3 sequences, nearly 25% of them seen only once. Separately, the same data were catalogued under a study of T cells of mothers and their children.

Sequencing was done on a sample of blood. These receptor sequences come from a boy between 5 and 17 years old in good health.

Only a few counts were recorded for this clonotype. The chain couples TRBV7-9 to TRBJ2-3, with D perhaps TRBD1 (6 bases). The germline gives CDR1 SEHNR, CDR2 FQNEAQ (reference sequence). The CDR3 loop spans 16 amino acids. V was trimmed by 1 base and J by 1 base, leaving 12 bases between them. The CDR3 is CASSLGTGTRTDTQYF. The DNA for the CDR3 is TGTGCCAGCAGCTTAGGTACAGGGACCCGCACAGATACGCAGTATTTT.

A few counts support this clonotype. The CDR3 loop reads CASHQTVAHSGANVLTF. CDR3 nucleotide sequence: TGTGCCAGTCATCAGACAGTAGCCCACTCTGGGGCCAACGTCCTGACTTTC. The V and J genes are TRBV6-1 and TRBJ2-6; D may be TRBD1 (5 bases). Germline V gene sequence: CDR1 MNHNS, CDR2 SASEGT. The CDR3 length is 17 residues. V dropped 9 bases and J dropped 0 bases, with 18 bases sitting between them.

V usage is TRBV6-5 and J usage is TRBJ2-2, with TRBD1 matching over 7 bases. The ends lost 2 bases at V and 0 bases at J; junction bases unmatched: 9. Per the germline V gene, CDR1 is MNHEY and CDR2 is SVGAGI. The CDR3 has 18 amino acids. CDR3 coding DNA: TGTGCCAGCAGTTACACGAGTGGGACAGTCGCGAACACCGGGGAGCTGTTTTTT. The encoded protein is CASSYTSGTVANTGELFF.

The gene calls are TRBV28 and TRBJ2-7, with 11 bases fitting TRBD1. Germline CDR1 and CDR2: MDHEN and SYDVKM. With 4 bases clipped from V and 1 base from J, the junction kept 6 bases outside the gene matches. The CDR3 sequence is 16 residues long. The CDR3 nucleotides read TGTGCCAGCAGTTCAGAGGGGGACAGGGGGTCCTACGAGCAGTACTTC. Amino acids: CASSSEGDRGSYEQYF. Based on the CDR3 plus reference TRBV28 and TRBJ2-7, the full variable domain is DVKVTQSSRYLVKRTGEKVFLECVQDMDHENMFWYRQDPGLGLRLIYFSYDVKMKEKGDIPEGYSVSREKKERFSLILESASTNQTSMYLCASSSEGDRGSYEQYFGPGTRLTVT.

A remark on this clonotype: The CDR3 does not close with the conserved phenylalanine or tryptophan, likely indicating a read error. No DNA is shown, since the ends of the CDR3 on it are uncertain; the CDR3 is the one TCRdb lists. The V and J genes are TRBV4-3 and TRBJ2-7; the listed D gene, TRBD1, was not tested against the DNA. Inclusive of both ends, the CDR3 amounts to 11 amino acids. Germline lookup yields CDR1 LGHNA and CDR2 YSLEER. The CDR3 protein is CARVSLGQSGP.

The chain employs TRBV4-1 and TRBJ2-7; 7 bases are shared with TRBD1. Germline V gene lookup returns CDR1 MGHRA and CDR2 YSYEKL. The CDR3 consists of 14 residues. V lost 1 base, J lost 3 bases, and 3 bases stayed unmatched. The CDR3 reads CASSQVRQGYEQYF. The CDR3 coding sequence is TGCGCCAGCAGCCAAGTGAGACAGGGCTACGAGCAGTACTTC.

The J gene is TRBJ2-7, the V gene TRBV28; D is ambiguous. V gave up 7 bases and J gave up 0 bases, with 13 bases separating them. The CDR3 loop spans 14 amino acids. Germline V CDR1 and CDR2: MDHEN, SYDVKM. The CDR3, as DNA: TGTGCCAGCAAGGTCAGTGGGTTCTCCTACGAGCAGTACTTC. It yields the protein CASKVSGFSYEQYF.

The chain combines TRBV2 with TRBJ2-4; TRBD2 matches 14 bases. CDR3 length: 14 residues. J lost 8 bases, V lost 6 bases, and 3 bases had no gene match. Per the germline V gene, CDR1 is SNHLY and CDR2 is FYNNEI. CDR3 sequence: CASSPGLAGDIQYF. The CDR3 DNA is TGTGCCAGCAGCCCGGGACTAGCGGGAGACATTCAGTACTTC.

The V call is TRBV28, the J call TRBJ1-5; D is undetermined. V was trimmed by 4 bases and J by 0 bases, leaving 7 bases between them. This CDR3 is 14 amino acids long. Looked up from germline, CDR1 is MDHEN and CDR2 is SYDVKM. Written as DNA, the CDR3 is TGTGCCAGCAGTTACGAGTATAGCAATCAGCCCCAGCATTTT. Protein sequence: CASSYEYSNQPQHF.